A single sample is the source of the 12 T cell receptor beta chains below, sequenced in a study of blood T cell repertoires in COVID-19. Generated by immunoSEQ multiplex PCR, the TCRdb table keeps only in-frame clones and is missing some. The profile shows some 90,000 clones, approximately 80% of them singletons. The material sequenced was peripheral blood. These receptors all come from a woman in her seventies with acute or convalescent COVID-19.

The V and J genes are TRBV20-1 and TRBJ2-1; perhaps TRBD2 as D (5 bases). V was shortened by 3 bases and J by 1 base, with 13 bases between the two germline ends. CDR3 length: 15 residues. CDR1 and CDR2 from the germline V gene are DFQATT and SNEGSKA (reference sequence). The CDR3 DNA follows: TGCAGTGCTAGTCGGACTCTCCCGTCCTACAATGAGCAGTTCTTC. It is translated as CSASRTLPSYNEQFF.

This clone showed up many times. The rearrangement joins TRBV7-9 to TRBJ1-5; no clear D. The CDR3 length is 12 residues. Trimming took off 3 bases at V and 9 bases at J, with 9 bases between the two ends. Germline V gene data show CDR1 as SEHNR and CDR2 as FQNEAQ (reference sequence). CDR3 nucleotides: TGTGCCAGCAGCTTTCCCACGGGGCCCCAGCATTTT. Translating gives CASSFPTGPQHF.

V gene TRBV10-3 combines with J gene TRBJ2-7, with 7 positions matching TRBD1. The CDR3 extends over 15 amino acids. The V and J ends lost 7 bases and 1 base, in that order; junction bases with no gene match: 10. Germline V gives CDR1 ENHRY, CDR2 SYGVKD. CDR3 sequence: CAIKPTGDTSYEQYF. CDR3 sequence (DNA): TGTGCCATCAAACCAACAGGGGATACATCCTACGAGCAGTACTTC.

The rearrangement uses TRBV2 and TRBJ1-6, with D tentatively TRBD1 (5 bases). The CDR3 is 14 residues long. Germline V gives CDR1 SNHLY, CDR2 FYNNEI. Trimming removed 7 bases at V and 8 bases at J, with 15 bases between. The CDR3 protein is CASTPRRGDSPLHF. The DNA of the CDR3 is TGTGCCAGCACCCCGCGGAGGGGAGATTCACCCCTCCACTTT. The full variable domain, its missing parts supplied by reference TRBV2 and TRBJ1-6, is EPEVTQTPSHQVTQMGQEVILRCVPISNHLYFYWYRQILGQKVEFLVSFYNNEISEKSEIFDDQFSVERPDGSNFTLKIRSTKLEDSAMYFCASTPRRGDSPLHFGNGTRLTVT.

The gene calls are TRBV18 and TRBJ1-1, with D hard to call. The CDR3 loop spans 15 amino acids. Germline CDR1 KGHSH, CDR2 LQKENI. Trimming stripped 0 bases from V and 0 bases from J, with 8 bases between. For the CDR3, the DNA is TGTGCCAGCTCACCACCGGCCTCCGTGAACACTGAAGCTTTCTTT. Encoded protein: CASSPPASVNTEAFF. Looking up the rest from reference TRBV18 and TRBJ1-1 gives the full variable domain: NAGVMQNPRHLVRRRGQEARLRCSPMKGHSHVYWYRQLPEEGLKFMVYLQKENIIDESGMPKERFSAEFPKEGPSILRIQQVVRGDSAAYFCASSPPASVNTEAFFGQGTRLTVV.

CDR3 protein: CASSLRISYGQGSEKLFF. CDR3 nucleotides: TGTGCCAGCAGCTTACGCATTAGTTATGGGCAGGGGAGTGAAAAACTGTTTTTT. The chain is built from TRBV5-4 and TRBJ1-4, with a possible D match to TRBD1 (6 bases). The V end was cut by 2 bases, the J end by 7 bases, with 24 bases between. Germline CDR1 reads SGHNT; CDR2 reads YYREEE (reference sequence). The CDR3 length is 18 residues.

The chain combines TRBV19 with TRBJ2-2, with D possibly TRBD2 on 6 matching bases. Germline V gives CDR1 LNHDA, CDR2 SQIVND (reference sequence). The V and J ends lost 3 bases and 5 bases respectively, with 13 bases between them. This CDR3 is 15 amino acids long. CDR3 nucleotide sequence: TGTGCCAGTAGTATTAGCGCAGGGAGGACCGGGGAGCTGTTTTTT. This gives the protein CASSISAGRTGELFF.

This chain links TRBV28 with TRBJ2-7, with TRBD2 identical over 11 bases. The CDR3 length is 15 residues. Germline trimming cut 5 bases from V and 6 bases from J; bases unmatched to any gene: 9. Germline V gene data show CDR1 as MDHEN and CDR2 as SYDVKM. The CDR3 DNA follows: TGTGCCAGCAGTCGGATAGCGGGAGGGGTAAGCGAGCAGTACTTC. This sequence encodes CASSRIAGGVSEQYF.

The chain has TRBV5-1 and TRBJ2-5; 9 positions agree with TRBD2. There are 18 residues in the CDR3. CDR1 SGHRS and CDR2 YFSETQ come from the germline V gene. V lost 2 bases and J lost 5; bases outside the gene matches: 16. CDR3 residues: CASSFVVSGSSGRETQYF. CDR3 sequence (DNA): TGCGCCAGCAGCTTCGTGGTTAGCGGGAGTTCGGGCAGGGAGACCCAGTACTTC.

This clone was seen more than once but under ten times. The J gene is TRBJ1-3, the V gene TRBV30; TRBD1 is a possible D gene (5 bases). CDR3 size: 15 residues. V lost 6 bases and J lost 0, with 15 bases in between. Per the germline V gene, CDR1 is GTSNPN and CDR2 is SVGIG (reference sequence). CDR3 nucleotide sequence: TGTGCCTGCCACCGCGGGGGGAGCTCTGGAAACACCATATATTTT. It yields the protein CACHRGGSSGNTIYF.

The CDR3 is CSARSGYEQYF. The CDR3 DNA reads TGCAGTGCTAGGAGCGGCTACGAGCAGTACTTC. V usage is TRBV20-1 and J usage is TRBJ2-7; tentatively, D is TRBD2 (5 bases). V lost 3 bases, J lost 3 bases, and 6 bases lay in between. Germline CDR1 is DFQATT and CDR2 is SNEGSKA (reference sequence). The CDR3 has 11 amino acids.

The chain has TRBV2 and TRBJ2-6, with unresolved D. The CDR3 sequence is 17 residues long. V lost 6 bases to trimming and J lost 0 bases, with 15 bases between them. Germline V gene data show CDR1 as SNHLY and CDR2 as FYNNEI. The CDR3 sequence is CASRRSISLSGANVLTF. The CDR3 DNA is TGTGCCAGCAGGCGGAGTATATCCCTCTCTGGGGCCAACGTCCTGACTTTC.